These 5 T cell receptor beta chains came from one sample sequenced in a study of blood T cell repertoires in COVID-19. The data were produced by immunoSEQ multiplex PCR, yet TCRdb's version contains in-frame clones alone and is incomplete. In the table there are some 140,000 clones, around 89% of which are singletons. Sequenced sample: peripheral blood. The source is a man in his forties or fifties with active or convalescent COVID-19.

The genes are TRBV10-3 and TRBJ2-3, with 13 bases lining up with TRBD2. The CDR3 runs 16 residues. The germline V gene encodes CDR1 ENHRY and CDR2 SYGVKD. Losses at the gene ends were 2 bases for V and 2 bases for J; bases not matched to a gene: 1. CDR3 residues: CAISEGTSGVTDTQYF. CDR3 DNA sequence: TGTGCCATCAGTGAGGGGACTAGCGGGGTCACAGATACGCAGTATTTT.

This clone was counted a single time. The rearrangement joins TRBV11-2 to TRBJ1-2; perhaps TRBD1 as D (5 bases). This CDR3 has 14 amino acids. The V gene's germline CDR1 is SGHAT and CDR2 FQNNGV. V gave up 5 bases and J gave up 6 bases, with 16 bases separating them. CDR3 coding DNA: TGTGCCAGCAGCCCACCCGGGGACTCTGATGGCTACACCTTC. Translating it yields CASSPPGDSDGYTF.

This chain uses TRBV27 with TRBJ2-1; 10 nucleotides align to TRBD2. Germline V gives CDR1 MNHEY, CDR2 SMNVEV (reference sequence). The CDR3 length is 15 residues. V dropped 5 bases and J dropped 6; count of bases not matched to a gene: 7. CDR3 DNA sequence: TGTGCCAGCAGTCCACCGGGACTAGCGCGCAATGAGCAGTTCTTC. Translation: CASSPPGLARNEQFF.

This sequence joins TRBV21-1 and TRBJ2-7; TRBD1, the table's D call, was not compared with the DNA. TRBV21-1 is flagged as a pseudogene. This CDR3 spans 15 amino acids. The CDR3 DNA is TGTGCCAGCAGCAAAGGGGTAACAGGCCTAGGGGAGCAGTACTTC. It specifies CASSKGVTGLGEQYF.

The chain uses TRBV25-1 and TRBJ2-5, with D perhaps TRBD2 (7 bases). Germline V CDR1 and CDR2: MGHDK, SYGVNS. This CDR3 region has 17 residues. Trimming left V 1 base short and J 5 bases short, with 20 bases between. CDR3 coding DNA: TGTGCCAGCAGTGAATTTCGGGGGGCGGACTTACGGGAGACCCAGTACTTC. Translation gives CASSEFRGADLRETQYF.